The 8 T cell receptor beta chains reported below all come from one sample, sequenced in a study of blood T cell repertoires in COVID-19. The method was immunoSEQ multiplex PCR; TCRdb's version includes in-frame clones alone and lacks a portion of them. The sample shows hundreds of thousands of clones, around 85% of them seen only once. Sequenced sample: peripheral blood. Receptors originate from a woman at least 80 years old with acute or convalescent COVID-19.

The V and J genes are TRBV29-1 and TRBJ2-5; 9 positions match TRBD1. Germline CDR1 reads SQVTM; CDR2 reads ANQGSEA. After removal of 7 bases from V and 5 bases from J, the junction contained 11 bases not matched to a gene. This CDR3 has 14 amino acids. The CDR3 DNA sequence: TGCAGCGCACCGGGACAGGGTGTTCGGGAGACCCAGTACTTC. Translated, it gives CSAPGQGVRETQYF.

The rearrangement joins TRBV7-3 to TRBJ2-3, with 7 bases that match TRBD2. Per germline, CDR1 SGHTA and CDR2 FQGTGA. The CDR3 length is 14 residues. J was trimmed by 3 bases and V by 0 bases; bases with no gene match: 0. The chain's CDR3 is CASSLTGGTDTQYF. The DNA of the CDR3 is TGTGCCAGCAGCTTAACGGGGGGGACAGATACGCAGTATTTT.

About this clone: The sample holds other DNA sequences that translate to the same CDR3. The chain has TRBV11-2 and TRBJ1-5, with D hard to call. The CDR3 covers 13 residues. V was clipped by 2 bases and J by 4 bases, with 6 bases between them. Germline CDR1 SGHAT, CDR2 FQNNGV. The DNA for the CDR3 is TGTGCCAGCAGCTTAAGCGGAAATCAGCCCCAGCATTTT. Amino acid sequence: CASSLSGNQPQHF.

Regarding this clone: This CDR3 is also generated by other DNA sequences in the sample. This chain connects TRBV27 to TRBJ2-3, with a possible D match to TRBD2 (6 bases). Germline lookup yields CDR1 MNHEY and CDR2 SMNVEV (reference sequence). The V gene lost 6 bases and the J gene lost 1 base, with 8 bases spanning the gap. The CDR3 covers 13 residues. CDR3 protein: CASRASGTDTQYF. Written as DNA, the CDR3 is TGTGCCAGCAGGGCTAGCGGCACAGATACGCAGTATTTT.

CDR3 nucleotide sequence: TGCGCCAGCAGGGACAGTATTGACTTCTACGAGCAGTACTTC. Translated, it gives CASRDSIDFYEQYF. The chain carries TRBV5-1 and TRBJ2-7; possibly TRBD1 for D (6 bases). The V end lost 5 bases, the J end lost 3 bases, and 15 bases lay between the germline ends. This CDR3 spans 14 amino acids. Germline values: CDR1 SGHRS, CDR2 YFSETQ.

This sequence joins TRBV2 and TRBJ2-6; no firm D call. Germline V CDR1 and CDR2: SNHLY, FYNNEI. V lost 6 bases and J lost 2, with 11 bases in between. This CDR3 is 15 amino acids long. As DNA, the CDR3 is TGTGCCAGCAGCGCCGACTGGACTGGGGCCAACGTCCTGACTTTC. This codes for CASSADWTGANVLTF.

The rearrangement joins TRBV11-2 to TRBJ1-3, with 7 bases lining up with TRBD1. Germline trimming cut 2 bases from V and 1 base from J; bases unmatched to any gene: 8. Germline V lookup: CDR1 SGHAT, CDR2 FQNNGV. This CDR3 contains 17 residues. CDR3 nucleotide sequence: TGTGCCAGCAGCTTATCCACAGGGGTATTATCTGGAAACACCATATATTTT. Translated, it gives CASSLSTGVLSGNTIYF.

The chain uses TRBV19 and TRBJ1-1; possibly TRBD1 for D (5 bases). The V and J ends lost 4 bases and 3 bases respectively, with 9 bases between them. The CDR3 sequence is 13 residues long. The germline gives CDR1 LNHDA, CDR2 SQIVND (reference sequence). The CDR3 here is CASSRQKDTEAFF. As DNA, the CDR3 is TGTGCCAGTAGTAGACAGAAAGACACTGAAGCTTTCTTT.